This TCR beta chain was documented in a study of T cells in Graves' hyperthyroidism and ophthalmopathy. Study observations and caveats: The blood repertoire included most of the expanded thyroid clonotypes above 0.001. A median about 6.5 months before onset, the model predicted ophthalmopathy.

The germline V gene encodes CDR1 LNHDA and CDR2 SQIVND (reference sequence). The CDR3 spans 17 residues. Trimming shortened V by 3 bases and J by 5 bases, and 22 bases separated the two germline ends. Diagnoses were made from clinical symptoms, serum measures (thyroxine and TRAb), thyroid ultrasound and orbital computed tomography. About 10 ml of fresh peripheral blood supplied the PBMCs. A word on this clonotype: Its specificity is not known.

It was RNA transcripts that yielded the amplified TCR beta CDR3 regions. HTBI primers were employed in a first-round RT-PCR of the TCR CDR3. Each CDR3 protein is one row after TCRdb ran MiXCR on the multiplex PCR reads. The sample has about 290,000 distinct CDR3 sequences; 12% to 15% are singletons. The TCR originated in a woman aged 40 to 50 with Graves' hyperthyroidism. The chain carries TRBV19 and TRBJ1-2; perhaps TRBD1 as D (6 bases). The sequencing input was blood. The CDR3 sequence: CASSISGTSLNFYGYTF. For the CDR3, the DNA is TGTGCCAGTAGTATCTCCGGGACAAGCCTTAATTTTTATGGCTACACCTTC.